A single T cell receptor beta chain is shown here with its context. Its matching antigen is unknown. Generated by immunoSEQ multiplex PCR, the TCRdb table keeps only in-frame clones and is missing some. Of 50,000 to 65,000 clones listed, roughly three quarters are singletons. The CDR3 is made up of 17 amino acids. With 2 bases removed from V and 7 bases from J, the gap between germline ends came to 21 bases. The germline V gene has CDR1 SQVTM and CDR2 ANQGSEA. The sample originates from a study of vaccination effects on CD4 cells after COVID-19. Under the ViraFEST assay, PBMC were stimulated with viral peptide pools so that antigen-specific CD4+ T cells expanded. Sequencing was performed afterwards. Scientists isolated CD4+ T cells after a roughly 10-day culture period ended. According to the study, vaccine recipients showed no prior SARS-CoV-2 infection and negative nucleocapsid antibodies. Cultures received IL-2 medium that replaced half the medium on days 3 and 7.

General study findings and limits: There was only 1 of 255 vaccine-induced clones in healthy vaccinees that cross-reacted with common cold coronaviruses.

J is TRBJ1-6 and V is TRBV29-1, with a weak D call TRBD1 (5 bases). The source was CD4+ T cells from PBMCs cultured with HCoV-OC43 spike peptides, collected before COVID-19 vaccination. Subset noted: HCoV-OC43 spike overlapping peptide pool stimulation. The TCR comes from a human donor who received a COVID-19 vaccine. The CDR3 here is CSVERRATGRRNSPLHF. In DNA, the CDR3 is TGCAGCGTTGAACGCAGAGCGACGGGACGAAGAAATTCACCCCTCCACTTT.